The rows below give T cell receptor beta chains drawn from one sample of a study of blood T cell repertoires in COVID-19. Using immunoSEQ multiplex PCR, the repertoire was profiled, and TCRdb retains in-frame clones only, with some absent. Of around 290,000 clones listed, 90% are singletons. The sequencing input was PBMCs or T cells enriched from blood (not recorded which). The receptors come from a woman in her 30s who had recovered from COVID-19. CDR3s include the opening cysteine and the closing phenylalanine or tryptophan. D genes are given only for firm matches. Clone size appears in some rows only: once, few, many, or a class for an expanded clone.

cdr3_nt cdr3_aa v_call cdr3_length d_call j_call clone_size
TGTGCCATGACTAGCGGGAGTGGCAATGAGCAGTTCTTC CAMTSGSGNEQFF TRBV10-3 13 TRBD2 TRBJ2-1 NA
TGTGCCAGCAGCTCCCCCGGGACAGGGGGTAATTCACCCCTCCACTTT CASSSPGTGGNSPLHF TRBV7-2 16 TRBD1 TRBJ1-6 NA
TGTGCCAGCAGTCGGGATCCCAAGCAGTTCTTC CASSRDPKQFF TRBV28 11 NA TRBJ2-1 NA
TGCGCCAGCAGTGAGTCGGGCTCTCAGGGGGAAAAACTGTTTTTT CASSESGSQGEKLFF TRBV10-1 15 NA TRBJ1-4 NA
TGTGCCAGCAGTCCACAGTTGTCTAGCATCGAGACCCAGTACTTC CASSPQLSSIETQYF TRBV6-5 15 NA TRBJ2-5 NA
TGCAGCGTTGCCCGGGTCGCGGGGGACCCAACAGATACGCAGTATTTT CSVARVAGDPTDTQYF TRBV29-1 16 TRBD2 TRBJ2-3 NA
TGCGCCAGCAGCCCGGGACAGAGCACAGATACGCAGTATTTT CASSPGQSTDTQYF TRBV5-1 14 TRBD1 TRBJ2-3 NA
TGCGCCAGCAGCCACAATCCTTCGGGAGAGACCCAGTACTTC CASSHNPSGETQYF TRBV4-1 14 NA TRBJ2-5 NA
TGTGCCAGCAGTTCCAATGCAGCGGGAGACTACGAGCAGTACTTC CASSSNAAGDYEQYF TRBV6-2/TRBV6-3 15 TRBD2 TRBJ2-7 NA
TGTGCCAGCAGTTCCACCGTCGGGATAAACAATGAGCAGTTCTTC CASSSTVGINNEQFF TRBV6-2/TRBV6-3 15 NA TRBJ2-1 few
TGTGCCAGCAGCTCTTTTAGCGGGCCCAGCGGGCCATTATACAATGAGCAGTTCTTC CASSSFSGPSGPLYNEQFF TRBV11-2 19 TRBD2 TRBJ2-1 NA
TGTGCCAGTAGTTCAGGGTTCGAGCAGTACTTC CASSSGFEQYF TRBV19 11 NA TRBJ2-7 NA
TGTGCCACCAGTGATATCCGACTAGCGGGTGTAGATGAGCAGTTCTTC CATSDIRLAGVDEQFF TRBV24-1 16 TRBD2 TRBJ2-1 NA
TGTGCCAGCAGCCAAGTCGCCCAGACTAGCGGGAGTCGGAATGAGCAGTTCTTC CASSQVAQTSGSRNEQFF TRBV4-2 18 TRBD2 TRBJ2-1 once
TGTGCCACCAGCAGAGATCTCGCCAGCACAGGGCCCCAGCATTTT CATSRDLASTGPQHF TRBV15 15 NA TRBJ1-5 once
TGTGCCAGCAGACCCTGGACAGGGGAGAACACTGAAGCTTTCTTT CASRPWTGENTEAFF TRBV28 15 TRBD1 TRBJ1-1 NA
TGTGCCAGCAGCTTAGGGGCAGGGGGACGCAATCAGCCCCAGCATTTT CASSLGAGGRNQPQHF TRBV7-6 16 TRBD1 TRBJ1-5 once
TGCGCCAGCAGCTTGGAAGGGGAAACGGGTCAGCCCCAGCATTTT CASSLEGETGQPQHF TRBV5-1 15 NA TRBJ1-5 NA
TGTGCCAGCACAGGTTACTCTTACAATGAGCAGTTCTTC CASTGYSYNEQFF TRBV7-2 13 NA TRBJ2-1 NA
TGTGCCACCCAGAGGACAGAGATATATGGCTACACCTTC CATQRTEIYGYTF TRBV13 13 NA TRBJ1-2 few
TGTGCCAGCAGTTTAGCCCTTCTGGGCGGCTACACCTTC CASSLALLGGYTF TRBV28 13 NA TRBJ1-2 NA
TGCGCCAGCAGCCAGGAACTAGCGGGAGTCTTCGACGAGCAGTACTTC CASSQELAGVFDEQYF TRBV4-3 16 TRBD2 TRBJ2-7 NA
TGTGCCAGCAGAAGGGAGAGCGGCAATCAGCCCCAGCATTTT CASRRESGNQPQHF TRBV2 14 NA TRBJ1-5 NA
TGCAGCGTTGACGAAGACGGACTATCCTACGAGCAGTACTTC CSVDEDGLSYEQYF TRBV29-1 14 NA TRBJ2-7 NA
TGTGCCAGTAGTGGGGTAGCGGGAATGGTCGGGGAGCTGTTTTTT CASSGVAGMVGELFF TRBV19 15 TRBD2 TRBJ2-2 NA
TGTGCCAGCCAGGGAGGGCCAACAGATACGCAGTATTTT CASQGGPTDTQYF TRBV2 13 TRBD2 TRBJ2-3 NA
TGTGCCAGCAGCCAAGATCGGGGGGGCTACACCTTC CASSQDRGGYTF TRBV3-1/TRBV3-2 12 NA TRBJ1-2 NA
TGTGCCAGCAGCCCCTATCTAGCGGGAGGATCGACCGGGGAGCTGTTTTTT CASSPYLAGGSTGELFF TRBV3-1/TRBV3-2 17 TRBD2 TRBJ2-2 NA
TGCGCCAGCAGCCAAGCCTTCGGACTAGCGGGAGACCCCGGGGAGCTGTTTTTT CASSQAFGLAGDPGELFF TRBV4-3 18 TRBD2 TRBJ2-2 NA
TGTGCCAGCAGCTTCACGGGACAGGGGACCTCCGAGCAGTACTTC CASSFTGQGTSEQYF TRBV7-9 15 TRBD1 TRBJ2-7 NA
TGTGCCAGCTCACCGACAGGGGTTGGGTATGGCTACACCTTC CASSPTGVGYGYTF TRBV18 14 TRBD1 TRBJ1-2 NA
TGTGCCAGCAGCTTAGAAGTCTCCCCACAAAACACCATATATTTT CASSLEVSPQNTIYF TRBV7-9 15 NA TRBJ1-3 NA
TGTGCCAGCAGCCCGCGTAGCGGGAGCACAGATACGCAGTATTTT CASSPRSGSTDTQYF TRBV3-1/TRBV3-2 15 TRBD2 TRBJ2-3 NA
TGTGCCAGCTCACCAATCGAACAAGTACCGAACACTGAAGCTTTCTTT CASSPIEQVPNTEAFF TRBV18 16 NA TRBJ1-1 NA
TGTGCCAGCAGCTTGTTACCCCCCGGACAGGGGGAAGGCTACACCTTC CASSLLPPGQGEGYTF TRBV5-4 16 TRBD1 TRBJ1-2 NA
TGTGCCAGCAGTTTGGGGGGAGCCAAAAACATTCAGTACTTC CASSLGGAKNIQYF TRBV28 14 NA TRBJ2-4 NA
TGTGCCAGCAGTTCCGGGACAGGGGGTTTGGAAGCTTTCTTT CASSSGTGGLEAFF TRBV28 14 TRBD1 TRBJ1-1 NA
TGTGCCAGCAGCTTCGCGGGGCTGTCGGGACTAGCGGGAGCCAATGAGCAGTTCTTC CASSFAGLSGLAGANEQFF TRBV7-2 19 TRBD2 TRBJ2-1 NA
TGTGCCAGTAGTATGCGTGAACCTCAAGAGACCCAGTACTTC CASSMREPQETQYF TRBV19 14 NA TRBJ2-5 NA
TGTGCCAGTACCCTCTCTGAGTCATACAATGAGCAGTTCTTC CASTLSESYNEQFF TRBV28 14 NA TRBJ2-1 NA
TGTGCCAGTAGTATGGATCCAGGGGGAGGTTCACCCCTCCACTTT CASSMDPGGGSPLHF TRBV19 15 TRBD1 TRBJ1-6 NA
TGTGCCAGCAGCCTAGGACAGGGTCTTTCACCCCTCCACTTT CASSLGQGLSPLHF TRBV13 14 TRBD1 TRBJ1-6 NA
TGTGCCAGCAGCCACCTAGCGAGGGAGACCCAGTACTTC CASSHLARETQYF TRBV3-1/TRBV3-2 13 NA TRBJ2-5 NA
TGTGCCAGCAGGGGCGGGAGGGCTGAGACCCAGTACTTC CASRGGRAETQYF TRBV2 13 TRBD2 TRBJ2-5 NA
TGTGCCAGCAGCCCCACTAGCGGGACCCAAGAGACCCAGTACTTC CASSPTSGTQETQYF TRBV7-2 15 TRBD2 TRBJ2-5 NA
TGTGCCAGCAGCCAGACGGGACAGGGCGGAAACACCATATATTTT CASSQTGQGGNTIYF TRBV3-1/TRBV3-2 15 TRBD1 TRBJ1-3 once
TGCGCCAGCAGCTTGCCCGCTGCTAGCGGGAGTGATACGCAGTATTTT CASSLPAASGSDTQYF TRBV5-1 16 TRBD2 TRBJ2-3 NA
TGCAGTGCTAGACAGGGCTACGAGCAGTACTTC CSARQGYEQYF TRBV20-1 11 NA TRBJ2-7 NA
TGTGCCAGCAGCCACCGGGACAGTATAACTACTAATGAAAAACTGTTTTTT CASSHRDSITTNEKLFF TRBV5-4 17 TRBD1 TRBJ1-4 NA
TGTGCCAGCCGGGGGAGCTCCTATAATTCACCCCTCCACTTT CASRGSSYNSPLHF TRBV7-2 14 NA TRBJ1-6 NA
TGCGCCAGCAGCTTGGTGGGACAGGGGATTTTGGGCACAGATACGCAGTATTTT CASSLVGQGILGTDTQYF TRBV5-1 18 TRBD1 TRBJ2-3 NA
TGTGCCAGCAGTTTATTAGGGACAGGGAACTATGGCTACACCTTC CASSLLGTGNYGYTF TRBV27 15 TRBD1 TRBJ1-2 NA
TGTGCCAGCAGTTCGGGACTGATCAATTCACCCCTCCACTTT CASSSGLINSPLHF TRBV6-6 14 NA TRBJ1-6 NA
TGTGCCAGTAGTGGGGGCGTTTTGGTTTATGGAAACACCATATATTTT CASSGGVLVYGNTIYF TRBV19 16 NA TRBJ1-3 NA
TGTGCCAGTAGTCGACGACAGGTCCTCTCTGGAAACACCATATATTTT CASSRRQVLSGNTIYF TRBV19 16 NA TRBJ1-3 NA
TGTGCCAGCAGCTTGGGACAGCTACAAAAGACCCAGTACTTC CASSLGQLQKTQYF TRBV11-2 14 TRBD1 TRBJ2-5 NA
TGTGCCAGCAGTGAGAGGACAGGGTATGGCTACACCTTC CASSERTGYGYTF TRBV2 13 TRBD1 TRBJ1-2 NA
TGTGCCAGCAGCCCGACTAGCGGGAGTGAGACCCAGTACTTC CASSPTSGSETQYF TRBV7-3 14 TRBD2 TRBJ2-5 once
TGTGCCAGCAGTAACCGACAGGGCAATCAGCCCCAGCATTTT CASSNRQGNQPQHF TRBV6-2/TRBV6-3 14 NA TRBJ1-5 NA
TGTGCCAGCTCACGACAGGTAGACTACGAGCAGTACTTC CASSRQVDYEQYF TRBV18 13 NA TRBJ2-7 once